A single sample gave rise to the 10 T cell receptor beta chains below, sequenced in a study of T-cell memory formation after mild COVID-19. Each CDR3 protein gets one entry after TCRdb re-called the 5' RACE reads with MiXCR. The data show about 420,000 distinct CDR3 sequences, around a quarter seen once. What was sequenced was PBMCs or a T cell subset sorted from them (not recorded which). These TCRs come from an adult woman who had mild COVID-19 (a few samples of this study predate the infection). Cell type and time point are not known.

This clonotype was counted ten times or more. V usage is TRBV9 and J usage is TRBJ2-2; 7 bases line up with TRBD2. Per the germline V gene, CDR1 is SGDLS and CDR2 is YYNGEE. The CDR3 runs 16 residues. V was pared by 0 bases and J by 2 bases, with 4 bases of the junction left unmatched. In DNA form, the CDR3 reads TGTGCCAGCAGCGTAGCTTCTAGCGGTAACACCGGGGAGCTGTTTTTT. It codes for CASSVASSGNTGELFF.

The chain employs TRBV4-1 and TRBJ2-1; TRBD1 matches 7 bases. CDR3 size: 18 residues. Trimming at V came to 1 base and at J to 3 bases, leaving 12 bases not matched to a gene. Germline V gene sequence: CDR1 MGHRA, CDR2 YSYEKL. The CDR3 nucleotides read TGCGCCAGCAGCCAAGGAGGGGGCAGAGTTTCATACTACAATGAGCAGTTCTTC. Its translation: CASSQGGGRVSYYNEQFF.

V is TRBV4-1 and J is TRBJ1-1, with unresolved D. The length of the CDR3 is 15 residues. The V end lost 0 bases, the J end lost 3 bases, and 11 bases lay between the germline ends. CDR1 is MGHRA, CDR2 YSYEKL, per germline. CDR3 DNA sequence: TGCGCCAGCAGCCAAGATAAGGGTAGGGACACTGAAGCTTTCTTT. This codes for CASSQDKGRDTEAFF.

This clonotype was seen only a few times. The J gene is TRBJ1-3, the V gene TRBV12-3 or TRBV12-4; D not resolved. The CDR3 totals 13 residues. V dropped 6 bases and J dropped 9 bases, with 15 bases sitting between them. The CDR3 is CASSVWEGSTIYF. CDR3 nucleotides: TGTGCCAGCAGCGTCTGGGAAGGGAGCACCATATATTTT.

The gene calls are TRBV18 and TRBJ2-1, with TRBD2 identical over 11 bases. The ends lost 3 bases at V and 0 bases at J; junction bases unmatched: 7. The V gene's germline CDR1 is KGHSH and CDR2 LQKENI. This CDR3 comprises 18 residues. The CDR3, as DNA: TGTGCCAGCTCACCCTCCGGGACTAGCGGAAGCTCCTACAATGAGCAGTTCTTC. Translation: CASSPSGTSGSSYNEQFF.

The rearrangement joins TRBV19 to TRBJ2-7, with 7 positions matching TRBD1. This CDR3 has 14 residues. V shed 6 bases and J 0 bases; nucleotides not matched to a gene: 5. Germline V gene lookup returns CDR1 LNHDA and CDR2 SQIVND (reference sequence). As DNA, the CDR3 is TGTGCCAGTAGCACCGGGACAGACTCCTACGAGCAGTACTTC. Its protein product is CASSTGTDSYEQYF.

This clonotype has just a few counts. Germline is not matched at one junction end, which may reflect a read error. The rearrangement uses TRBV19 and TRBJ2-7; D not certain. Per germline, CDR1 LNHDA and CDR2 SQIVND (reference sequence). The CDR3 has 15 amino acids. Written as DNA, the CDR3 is TGTGCCAGTAGTATATCAGGAGAGACGGCCTACGCGCAGTACTTC. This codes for CASSISGETAYAQYF.

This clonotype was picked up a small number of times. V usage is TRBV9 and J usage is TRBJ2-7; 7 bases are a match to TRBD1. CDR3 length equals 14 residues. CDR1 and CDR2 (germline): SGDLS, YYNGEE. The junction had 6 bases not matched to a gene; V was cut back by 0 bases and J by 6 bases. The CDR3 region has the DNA TGTGCCAGCAGCGTAGATGGGACAGATGGCGAGCAGTACTTC. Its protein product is CASSVDGTDGEQYF.

CDR3 in amino acids: CASNGQPMGGDTQYF. The CDR3, as DNA: TGTGCCAGTAATGGCCAGCCAATGGGTGGAGATACGCAGTATTTT. V gene TRBV19 combines with J gene TRBJ2-3; D remains unclear. There are 15 residues in the CDR3. Germline V CDR1 and CDR2: LNHDA, SQIVND (reference sequence). V lost 7 bases and J lost 5, with 19 bases in between.

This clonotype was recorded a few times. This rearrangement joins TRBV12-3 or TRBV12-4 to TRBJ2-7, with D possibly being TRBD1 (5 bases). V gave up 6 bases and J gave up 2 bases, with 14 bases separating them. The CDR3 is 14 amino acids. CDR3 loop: CASRTSGFTYEQYF. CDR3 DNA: TGTGCCAGCAGGACCTCAGGGTTTACCTACGAGCAGTACTTC.